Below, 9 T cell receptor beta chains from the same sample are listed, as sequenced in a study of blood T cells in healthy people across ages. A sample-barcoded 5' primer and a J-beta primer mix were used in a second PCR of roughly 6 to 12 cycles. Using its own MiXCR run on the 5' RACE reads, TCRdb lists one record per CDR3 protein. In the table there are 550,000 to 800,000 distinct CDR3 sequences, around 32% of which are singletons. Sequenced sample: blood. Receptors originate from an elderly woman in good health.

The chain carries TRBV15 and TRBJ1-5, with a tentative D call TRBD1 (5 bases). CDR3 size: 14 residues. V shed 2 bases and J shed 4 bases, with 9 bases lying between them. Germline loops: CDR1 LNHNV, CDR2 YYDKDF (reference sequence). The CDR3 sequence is CATSRSGGNQPQHF. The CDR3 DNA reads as TGTGCCACCAGCAGATCGGGGGGAAATCAGCCCCAGCATTTT.

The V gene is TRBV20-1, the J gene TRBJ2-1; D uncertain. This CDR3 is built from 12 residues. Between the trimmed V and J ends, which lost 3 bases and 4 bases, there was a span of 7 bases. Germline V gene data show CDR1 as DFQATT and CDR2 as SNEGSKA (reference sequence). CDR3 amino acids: CSASFQYNEQFF. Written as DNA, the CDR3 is TGCAGTGCTAGCTTCCAGTACAATGAGCAGTTCTTC.

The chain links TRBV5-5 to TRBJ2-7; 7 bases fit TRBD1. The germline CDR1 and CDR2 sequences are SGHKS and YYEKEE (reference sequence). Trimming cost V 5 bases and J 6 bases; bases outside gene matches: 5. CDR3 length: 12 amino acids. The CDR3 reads CASSTTGAEQYF. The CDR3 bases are TGTGCCAGCAGTACCACAGGGGCCGAGCAGTACTTC.

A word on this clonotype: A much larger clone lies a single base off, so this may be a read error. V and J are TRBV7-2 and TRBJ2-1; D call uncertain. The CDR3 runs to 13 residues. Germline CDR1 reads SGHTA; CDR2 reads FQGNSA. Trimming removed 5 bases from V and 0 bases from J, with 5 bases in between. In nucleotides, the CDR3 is TGTGCCAGCAGCCTTCACTCCTACAATGAGCAGTTCTTC. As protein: CASSLHSYNEQFF.

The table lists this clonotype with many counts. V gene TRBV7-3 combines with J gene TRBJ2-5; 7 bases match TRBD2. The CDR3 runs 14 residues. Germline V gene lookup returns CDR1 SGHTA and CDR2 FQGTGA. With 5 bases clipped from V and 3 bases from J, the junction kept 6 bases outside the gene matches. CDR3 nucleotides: TGTGCCAGCAGCCCCCGGGGAGGGAAAGAGACCCAGTACTTC. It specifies CASSPRGGKETQYF.

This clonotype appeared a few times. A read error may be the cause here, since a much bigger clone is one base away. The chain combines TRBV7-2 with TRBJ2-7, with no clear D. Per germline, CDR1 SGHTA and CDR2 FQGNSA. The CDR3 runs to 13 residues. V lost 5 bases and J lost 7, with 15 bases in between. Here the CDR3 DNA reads TGTGCCAGCAGCCTGGACGATTACAATGAGCAGTACTTC. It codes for CASSLDDYNEQYF. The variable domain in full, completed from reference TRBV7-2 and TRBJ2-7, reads GAGVSQSPSNKVTEKGKDVELRCDPISGHTALYWYRQSLGQGLEFLIYFQGNSAPDKSGLPSDRFSAERTGGSVSTLTIQRTQQEDSAVYLCASSLDDYNEQYFGPGTRLTVT.

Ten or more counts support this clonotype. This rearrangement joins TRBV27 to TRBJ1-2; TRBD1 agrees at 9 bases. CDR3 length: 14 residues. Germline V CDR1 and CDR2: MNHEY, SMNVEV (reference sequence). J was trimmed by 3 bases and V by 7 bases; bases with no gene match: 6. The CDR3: CASKITGGDYGYTF. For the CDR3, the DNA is TGTGCCAGCAAAATAACAGGGGGCGACTATGGCTACACCTTC.

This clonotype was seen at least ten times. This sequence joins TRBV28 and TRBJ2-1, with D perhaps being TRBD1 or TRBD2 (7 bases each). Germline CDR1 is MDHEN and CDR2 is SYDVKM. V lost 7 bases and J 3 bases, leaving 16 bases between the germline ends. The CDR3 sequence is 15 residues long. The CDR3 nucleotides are TGTGCCAGCACCGGCAGGGGGGGGAACTACAATGAGCAGTTCTTC. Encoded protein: CASTGRGGNYNEQFF.

The CDR3 is CASSQDVVGDEAYEQYF. Written as DNA, the CDR3 is TGTGCCAGCAGCCAAGATGTCGTTGGGGATGAAGCCTACGAGCAGTACTTC. The V gene is TRBV14, the J gene TRBJ2-4; D gene ambiguous. TRBJ2-7 matches the DNA end more closely, so the J call is doubtful. Germline V gene sequence: CDR1 SGHDN, CDR2 FVKESK. The CDR3 sequence is 17 residues long.